This T cell receptor beta chain was captured by sequencing in a study of cytomegalovirus exposure and HLA in healthy donors. Study findings and constraints: A later analysis linked a missense variant in DCLRE1C to the trimming of TCR beta V and J genes. Most TCR sequences were seen very rarely across donors, but some public TCRs occurred in many. Across donors, presence/absence analyses took sequencing depth to be roughly uniform. Within an earlier analysis, most TCR beta V segments proved productive either about 90% or about 30% of the time.

Remarks on this clone: Its antigen remains unknown.

The primer mix had 60 Vbeta and 13 Jbeta primers. Profiling relied on immunoSEQ multiplex PCR, and the TCRdb table lists in-frame clones only, not all of them. This repertoire shows around 150,000 clones, around nine tenths found once; its top ten account for 4% to 6.5%. The V and J ends lost 3 bases and 0 bases respectively, with 15 bases between them. The germline gives CDR1 LNHDA, CDR2 SQIVND (reference sequence). The CDR3 is 17 residues long. This TCR was sampled from a woman in her thirties in good health and CMV-seronegative. The chain employs TRBV19 and TRBJ1-5, with D perhaps TRBD1 (6 bases). The sequencing input was PBMCs. CDR3 sequence reads: CASSIPAGVDSNQPQHF. The DNA of the CDR3 is TGTGCCAGTAGTATCCCGGCAGGGGTTGATAGCAATCAGCCCCAGCATTTT.